The 14 T cell receptor beta chains reported below all come from one sample, sequenced in a study of early stage breast cancer tumors. The repertoire was sequenced with immunoSEQ multiplex PCR; TCRdb's copy has only in-frame clones and lacks some. The sample has thousands of clones; about 61% are singletons. The specimen sequenced was breast tumor tissue. The receptors were gathered from a person aged 45 to 59 with breast cancer.

This clone was picked up one time. The chain joins TRBV6-1 to TRBJ1-4; a possible D gene is TRBD1 (5 bases). Trimming removed 1 base from V and 2 bases from J, with 8 bases in between. CDR1 is MNHNS and CDR2 is SASEGT in the germline V gene. The CDR3 is 15 amino acids. CDR3 nucleotide sequence: TGTGCCAGCAGTGAAGTGGGGGATACTAATGAAAAACTGTTTTTT. Translation gives CASSEVGDTNEKLFF.

This chain uses TRBV29-1 with TRBJ1-5; D not certain. Germline loops: CDR1 SQVTM, CDR2 ANQGSEA. The CDR3 sequence is 12 residues long. The V and J ends lost 4 bases and 5 bases respectively, with 9 bases between them. CDR3 amino acids: CSVGQVDQPQHF. For the CDR3, the DNA is TGCAGCGTTGGGCAAGTAGATCAGCCCCAGCATTTT.

In this sample, this clone is large. This sequence joins TRBV6-6 and TRBJ1-1; 8 bases are shared with TRBD1. The CDR3 runs 14 residues. V lost 8 bases, J lost 0 bases, and 5 bases stayed unmatched. Germline CDR1 and CDR2: MNHNY and SVGAGI (reference sequence). CDR3 sequence: CASYRGSMNTEAFF. CDR3 nucleotides: TGTGCCAGCTACAGGGGGTCCATGAACACTGAAGCTTTCTTT.

The chain combines TRBV7-2 with TRBJ2-4, with D possibly TRBD1 on 6 matching bases. In germline, CDR1 is SGHTA, CDR2 FQGNSA. V shed 5 bases and J shed 0 bases, with 14 bases lying between them. This CDR3 comprises 16 residues. DNA for the CDR3: TGTGCCAGCAGCACAGGGAGCGGCTTAGCCAAAAACATTCAGTACTTC. Its translation: CASSTGSGLAKNIQYF. Filled out from reference TRBV7-2 and TRBJ2-4, the complete variable domain reads GAGVSQSPSNKVTEKGKDVELRCDPISGHTALYWYRQSLGQGLEFLIYFQGNSAPDKSGLPSDRFSAERTGGSVSTLTIQRTQQEDSAVYLCASSTGSGLAKNIQYFGAGTRLSVL.

The chain combines TRBV5-6 with TRBJ2-5; 9 bases match TRBD1. The J segment lost 4 bases and the V segment lost 4 bases, leaving 2 bases of the junction unmatched. Germline V gene sequence: CDR1 SGHDT, CDR2 YYEEEE. This CDR3 region has 13 residues. CDR3 bases: TGTGCCAGCAGCCGACAGGGGGGAGAGACCCAGTACTTC. Its protein is CASSRQGGETQYF.

The chain uses TRBV7-2 and TRBJ1-5, with TRBD1 as a possible D gene (6 bases). Between the trimmed V and J ends, which lost 1 base and 4 bases, there was a span of 11 bases. The CDR3 is 15 residues long. Germline V gene sequence: CDR1 SGHTA, CDR2 FQGNSA. CDR3 in DNA: TGTGCCAGCAGCTTAGACGGGGGCGGGAATCAGCCCCAGCATTTT. Encoded protein: CASSLDGGGNQPQHF.

This clone was picked up a small number of times. This chain links TRBV30 with TRBJ2-1; D ambiguous. V lost 4 bases to trimming and J lost 15 bases, with 16 bases between them. The CDR3 has 11 residues. Per germline, CDR1 GTSNPN and CDR2 SVGIG (reference sequence). This chain's CDR3 is CAWTSSVNRFF. The CDR3 DNA sequence: TGTGCCTGGACCAGCAGTGTAAATAGGTTCTTC.

The chain has TRBV30 and TRBJ2-1; D is undetermined. This CDR3 spans 12 amino acids. The V end was cut by 5 bases, the J end by 10 bases, with 15 bases between. CDR1 and CDR2 from the germline V gene are GTSNPN and SVGIG (reference sequence). CDR3 DNA: TGTGCCTGGTTTTGGCTATTCCGGGAGCAGTTCTTC. Translation: CAWFWLFREQFF.

This chain uses TRBV2 with TRBJ2-7; TRBD1 agrees at 7 bases. The CDR3 sequence is 18 residues long. After removal of 4 bases from V and 4 bases from J, the junction contained 19 bases not matched to a gene. CDR1 and CDR2 (germline): SNHLY, FYNNEI. The CDR3 DNA sequence: TGTGCCAGCAGTGTCCCGGGACAGCGATCCGTCAATATATACGAGCAGTACTTC. It yields the protein CASSVPGQRSVNIYEQYF.

The sample holds one count of this clone. V is TRBV2 and J is TRBJ2-7; the D call may be TRBD1 or TRBD2 (6 bases each). Germline V gene lookup returns CDR1 SNHLY and CDR2 FYNNEI. V lost 8 bases to trimming and J lost 5 bases, with 28 bases between them. The CDR3 spans 17 residues. For the CDR3, the DNA is TGTGCCAGCTACGGGGGCGGGGAGTTTAAGGGAGTGGACGAGCAGTACTTC. As protein: CASYGGGEFKGVDEQYF.

The rearrangement uses TRBV2 and TRBJ2-2; D not resolved. The CDR3 loop spans 17 amino acids. The germline gives CDR1 SNHLY, CDR2 FYNNEI. V was clipped by 0 bases and J by 6 bases, with 17 bases between them. In DNA form, the CDR3 reads TGTGCCAGCAGTGAAGCATGGAACGTACGGCTCGCCGGGGAGCTGTTTTTT. As protein: CASSEAWNVRLAGELFF. Drawing the rest from reference TRBV2 and TRBJ2-2, the complete variable domain is EPEVTQTPSHQVTQMGQEVILRCVPISNHLYFYWYRQILGQKVEFLVSFYNNEISEKSEIFDDQFSVERPDGSNFTLKIRSTKLEDSAMYFCASSEAWNVRLAGELFFGEGSRLTVL.

This clone was seen just once. The rearrangement uses TRBV9 and TRBJ2-3; D possibly corresponds to TRBD2 (7 bases). Germline CDR1 is SGDLS and CDR2 is YYNGEE. This CDR3 contains 16 residues. V was cut by 5 bases and J by 6 bases, with 22 bases left in between. CDR3 sequence (DNA): TGTGCCAGCAGGGTCGGCGCGGGGGACAAAGGGGATACGCAGTATTTT. This sequence encodes CASRVGAGDKGDTQYF.

This rearrangement joins TRBV7-3 to TRBJ2-1; 9 bases are shared with TRBD2. Germline V gives CDR1 SGHTA, CDR2 FQGTGA. Unmatched junction bases numbered 12, after V lost 4 bases and J lost 8 bases. The CDR3 loop spans 16 amino acids. CDR3 DNA: TGTGCCAGCAGCTCCGCCGGGAGCGGGAGGTATGATGAGCAGTTCTTC. Protein: CASSSAGSGRYDEQFF.

J is TRBJ2-7 and V is TRBV10-3; a possible D gene is TRBD1 (5 bases). Trimming left V 5 bases short and J 1 base short, with 15 bases between. Germline assignment: CDR1 ENHRY and CDR2 SYGVKD. The CDR3 sequence is 15 residues long. CDR3 bases: TGTGCCATCAGTCCGACAGAGGCTAGTTCCTACGAGCAGTACTTC. Protein product: CAISPTEASSYEQYF.